The 30 T cell receptor beta chains below all came from one sample that was sequenced in a study of blood T cell repertoires in COVID-19. The data were produced by immunoSEQ multiplex PCR, yet TCRdb's version contains in-frame clones alone and is incomplete. The table lists tens of thousands of clones, 80% to 90% of them singletons. Material: peripheral blood. The receptors were sampled from a man aged 55-75 years with acute or convalescent COVID-19.

The V call is TRBV5-1, the J call TRBJ2-5; TRBD1 is a possible D gene (6 bases). This CDR3 has 15 amino acids. Per the germline V gene, CDR1 is SGHRS and CDR2 is YFSETQ. V was shortened by 0 bases and J by 4 bases, with 13 bases between the two germline ends. The CDR3 region is CASSLAGVRRETQYF. The CDR3 region has the DNA TGCGCCAGCAGCTTGGCAGGGGTCAGGAGAGAGACCCAGTACTTC.

This rearrangement joins TRBV11-2 to TRBJ2-5; 7 nucleotides agree with TRBD1. V lost 2 bases, J lost 3 bases, and 6 bases stayed unmatched. This CDR3 comprises 15 residues. CDR1 is SGHAT and CDR2 is FQNNGV in the germline V gene. In DNA form, the CDR3 reads TGTGCCAGCAGCTTAATCGACAGGGCTAAAGAGACCCAGTACTTC. This encodes CASSLIDRAKETQYF.

The chain has TRBV5-6 and TRBJ1-2; D is ambiguous. CDR1 SGHDT and CDR2 YYEEEE come from the germline V gene. The CDR3 is 15 residues long. V was pared by 4 bases and J by 2 bases, with 15 bases between. The CDR3 coding sequence is TGTGCCAGCAGCCTCCCTGGTCCGAGGAACTATGGCTACACCTTC. Residues: CASSLPGPRNYGYTF.

The chain recombines TRBV7-3 with TRBJ2-1, with TRBD2 matching 7 bases. The CDR3 runs 16 residues. From germline, CDR1 is SGHTA and CDR2 FQGTGA. The V gene end was trimmed by 2 bases and the J gene end by 9 bases; junction bases not matched to a gene: 13. CDR3 residues: CASSLWLAEGLSEQFF. CDR3 in DNA: TGTGCCAGCAGCTTATGGCTAGCGGAGGGTTTGAGTGAGCAGTTCTTC.

The CDR3, as DNA: TGTGCCAGCAGCCTTGGGGCAGGGTTGAACAATGAGCAGTTCTTC. Encoded protein: CASSLGAGLNNEQFF. The chain is built from TRBV9 and TRBJ2-1; possibly TRBD1 for D (5 bases). CDR3 length equals 15 residues. The V and J ends lost 4 bases and 5 bases respectively, with 16 bases between them. Germline CDR1 and CDR2: SGDLS and YYNGEE.

This clone was detected once. The chain carries TRBV10-3 and TRBJ2-3, with D perhaps matching TRBD1 (6 bases). Looked up from germline, CDR1 is ENHRY and CDR2 is SYGVKD. Trimming cost V 0 bases and J 0 bases, with 13 bases left between them. The CDR3 runs to 17 residues. The CDR3 region is CAISESVGQPSTDTQYF. For the CDR3, the DNA is TGTGCCATCAGTGAGTCGGTTGGACAGCCTAGCACAGATACGCAGTATTTT.

This chain connects TRBV2 to TRBJ2-6, with D possibly being TRBD2 (6 bases). The CDR3 loop spans 15 amino acids. Germline CDR1 reads SNHLY; CDR2 reads FYNNEI. V shed 6 bases and J shed 0 bases, with 9 bases lying between them. The CDR3 here is CASSRRDSGANVLTF. CDR3 coding DNA: TGTGCCAGCAGCCGGAGGGACTCTGGGGCCAACGTCCTGACTTTC.

The chain couples TRBV19 to TRBJ2-2; 8 nucleotides agree with TRBD2. The CDR3 runs 17 residues. V lost 0 bases and J lost 5; bases outside the gene matches: 8. Germline V gives CDR1 LNHDA, CDR2 SQIVND (reference sequence). Written as DNA, the CDR3 is TGTGCCAGTAGTATAGACGGGGCGGGAGGAGGAACCGGGGAGCTGTTTTTT. This codes for CASSIDGAGGGTGELFF.

This chain joins TRBV28 and TRBJ1-5; 10 bases fit TRBD1. The length of the CDR3 is 16 residues. The germline V gene encodes CDR1 MDHEN and CDR2 SYDVKM. V lost 6 bases to trimming and J lost 3 bases; unmatched junction nucleotides: 8. The CDR3 here is CASSKVGQGYNQPQHF. The CDR3 bases are TGTGCCAGCAGCAAAGTGGGACAGGGGTACAATCAGCCCCAGCATTTT.

The genes are TRBV30 and TRBJ1-2; TRBD1 matches at 12 bases. There are 15 residues in the CDR3. Trimming at V came to 2 bases and at J to 7 bases, leaving 8 bases not matched to a gene. Germline CDR1 reads GTSNPN; CDR2 reads SVGIG (reference sequence). The CDR3 coding sequence is TGTGCCTGGAGTAGACCGGGACAGGGGGCGTTTGGCTACACCTTC. It specifies CAWSRPGQGAFGYTF. The whole variable domain, filled in from reference TRBV30 and TRBJ1-2, reads SQTIHQWPATLVQPVGSPLSLECTVEGTSNPNLYWYRQAAGRGLQLLFYSVGIGQISSEVPQNLSASRPQDRQFILSSKKLLLSDSGFYLCAWSRPGQGAFGYTFGSGTRLTVV.

J is TRBJ1-2 and V is TRBV5-1; 8 positions agree with TRBD1. The germline V gene encodes CDR1 SGHRS and CDR2 YFSETQ. The CDR3 extends over 14 amino acids. With 0 bases clipped from V and 2 bases from J, the junction kept 0 bases outside the gene matches. CDR3 in DNA: TGCGCCAGCAGCTTGGGGACAGGGAACTATGGCTACACCTTC. Translating it yields CASSLGTGNYGYTF.

V is TRBV29-1 and J is TRBJ2-7, with TRBD2 matching 8 bases. The CDR3 has 14 residues. CDR1 is SQVTM and CDR2 is ANQGSEA in the germline V gene. With V trimmed by 4 bases and J by 5 bases, 10 bases remained unmatched. This CDR3 reads CSVALGLADHEQYF. In DNA, the CDR3 is TGCAGCGTTGCCCTCGGACTAGCCGACCACGAGCAGTACTTC.

The table lists this clone with a few counts. The chain carries TRBV28 and TRBJ1-6; possibly TRBD1 for D (5 bases). The length of the CDR3 is 14 residues. CDR1 and CDR2 (germline): MDHEN, SYDVKM. V gave up 2 bases and J gave up 10 bases, with 12 bases separating them. The CDR3 loop is CASSLVGQRSPLHF. DNA of the CDR3: TGTGCCAGCAGTTTAGTGGGGCAGAGATCACCCCTCCACTTT.

The chain employs TRBV9 and TRBJ2-1; 15 bases agree with TRBD2. CDR1 and CDR2 from the germline V gene are SGDLS and YYNGEE. Trimming took 3 bases from V and 7 from J; bases not matched to a gene: 14. This CDR3 spans 19 amino acids. In DNA form, the CDR3 reads TGTGCCAGCAGCGCCGGACTAGCGGGAGGGCAAGGGGTTGGGAATGAGCAGTTCTTC. Its translation is CASSAGLAGGQGVGNEQFF.

V and J are TRBV2 and TRBJ1-6, with TRBD1 matching over 7 bases. The CDR3 runs 15 residues. The germline CDR1 and CDR2 sequences are SNHLY and FYNNEI. After removal of 1 base from V and 4 bases from J, the junction contained 1 base not matched to a gene. The CDR3 DNA reads as TGTGCCAGCAGTGAAGTGGGACAGTATAATTCACCCCTCCACTTT. Protein product: CASSEVGQYNSPLHF.

This clone occurred once. This chain connects TRBV19 to TRBJ2-2; perhaps TRBD2 as D (5 bases). Trimming stripped 7 bases from V and 6 bases from J, with 15 bases between. The CDR3 is 14 amino acids. The germline V gene has CDR1 LNHDA and CDR2 SQIVND (reference sequence). The CDR3 loop reads CASTPGLPPGELFF. The CDR3 DNA sequence: TGTGCCAGTACCCCTGGACTCCCCCCCGGGGAGCTGTTTTTT.

The V and J genes are TRBV27 and TRBJ2-7, with 8 nucleotides matching TRBD1. Germline CDR1 and CDR2: MNHEY and SMNVEV (reference sequence). The V segment lost 5 bases and the J segment 2 bases; nucleotides outside the gene matches: 8. The CDR3 is 15 amino acids. For the CDR3, the DNA is TGTGCCAGCAGTGTTCGGACAGGGCATGCCTACGAGCAGTACTTC. Protein: CASSVRTGHAYEQYF.

The chain employs TRBV10-3 and TRBJ1-4; D not resolved. V gave up 0 bases and J gave up 0 bases, with 8 bases separating them. Germline loops: CDR1 ENHRY, CDR2 SYGVKD. This CDR3 has 16 residues. The CDR3 is CAISESGPATNEKLFF. The CDR3 DNA sequence: TGTGCCATCAGTGAGTCGGGCCCTGCAACTAATGAAAAACTGTTTTTT.

This clone came up once. The chain links TRBV29-1 to TRBJ1-1; D not resolved. V was shortened by 7 bases and J by 1 base, with 10 bases between the two germline ends. CDR3 length: 12 amino acids. Germline V lookup: CDR1 SQVTM, CDR2 ANQGSEA. CDR3 region: CSGTPGNTEAFF. The CDR3 coding sequence is TGCAGCGGCACCCCAGGGAACACTGAAGCTTTCTTT.

This clone was found a few times. The chain combines TRBV28 with TRBJ1-1; no clear D gene. CDR1 and CDR2 from the germline V gene are MDHEN and SYDVKM. This CDR3 is 14 amino acids long. Trimming shortened V by 7 bases and J by 1 base, and 13 bases separated the two germline ends. The CDR3 spells CASTPHRPNTEAFF. The CDR3 DNA sequence: TGTGCCAGCACCCCCCACAGACCGAACACTGAAGCTTTCTTT.

The chain employs TRBV20-1 and TRBJ2-7; D ambiguous. Between the trimmed V and J ends, which lost 3 bases and 0 bases, there was a span of 12 bases. There are 14 residues in the CDR3. The germline CDR1 and CDR2 sequences are DFQATT and SNEGSKA (reference sequence). CDR3 DNA sequence: TGCAGTGCTAGTATCGAGGTCGGCTCCTACGAGCAGTACTTC. It is translated as CSASIEVGSYEQYF.

The chain carries TRBV4-1 and TRBJ1-2; 8 bases are a match to TRBD1. The CDR3 is 14 amino acids. The trim removed 0 bases at V and 8 bases at J, leaving 5 bases unmatched. Germline V lookup: CDR1 MGHRA, CDR2 YSYEKL. CDR3 residues: CASSQDRGRGGYTF. The CDR3 DNA sequence: TGCGCCAGCAGCCAAGACAGGGGGCGAGGCGGCTACACCTTC.

V and J are TRBV28 and TRBJ2-5; 7 bases agree with TRBD1. The CDR3 runs to 15 residues. With 5 bases clipped from V and 3 bases from J, the junction kept 9 bases outside the gene matches. Germline loops: CDR1 MDHEN, CDR2 SYDVKM. The CDR3 protein is CASSTTGVVEETQYF. DNA of the CDR3: TGTGCCAGCAGTACCACAGGGGTGGTGGAAGAGACCCAGTACTTC.

The V call is TRBV25-1, the J call TRBJ1-5; no definite D call. Germline values: CDR1 MGHDK, CDR2 SYGVNS. The CDR3 runs to 12 residues. Trimming took 7 bases from V and 4 from J, leaving 8 bases between them. The CDR3 reads CASTGGNQPQHF. CDR3 nucleotide sequence: TGTGCCAGCACAGGTGGTAATCAGCCCCAGCATTTT.

This chain uses TRBV5-1 with TRBJ1-6; 8 nucleotides agree with TRBD1. This CDR3 has 15 amino acids. Germline loops: CDR1 SGHRS, CDR2 YFSETQ. The V gene end was trimmed by 3 bases and the J gene end by 7 bases; junction bases not matched to a gene: 6. The CDR3: CASSWKGQENSPLHF. The CDR3 coding sequence is TGCGCCAGCAGCTGGAAGGGACAGGAGAATTCACCCCTCCACTTT.

This chain joins TRBV6-5 and TRBJ1-5; tentatively, D is TRBD1 (6 bases). Germline V gene lookup returns CDR1 MNHEY and CDR2 SVGAGI. The V gene lost 7 bases and the J gene lost 5 bases, with 18 bases spanning the gap. The CDR3 consists of 15 residues. The chain's CDR3 is CASTLDRLADQPQHF. Written as DNA, the CDR3 is TGTGCCAGCACCCTCGACAGGCTTGCCGATCAGCCCCAGCATTTT.

This chain joins TRBV11-2 and TRBJ1-6; 10 bases fit TRBD1. The V gene end was trimmed by 1 base and the J gene end by 6 bases; junction bases not matched to a gene: 0. This CDR3 has 15 amino acids. Per germline, CDR1 SGHAT and CDR2 FQNNGV. The CDR3 region is CASSLGQGANSPLHF. Here the CDR3 DNA reads TGTGCCAGCAGCTTAGGACAGGGGGCTAATTCACCCCTCCACTTT. Full variable domain (outside the CDR3, taken from reference TRBV11-2 and TRBJ1-6): EAGVAQSPRYKIIEKRQSVAFWCNPISGHATLYWYQQILGQGPKLLIQFQNNGVVDDSQLPKDRFSAERLKGVDSTLKIQPAKLEDSAVYLCASSLGQGANSPLHFGNGTRLTVT.

The rearrangement uses TRBV4-2 and TRBJ1-2; D not certain. The germline gives CDR1 LGHNA, CDR2 YNFKEQ. The CDR3 is 19 residues long. V dropped 0 bases and J dropped 3 bases, with 23 bases sitting between them. CDR3 residues: CASSQENGGVGLGDYGYTF. The DNA of the CDR3 is TGTGCCAGCAGCCAAGAGAATGGAGGAGTCGGACTTGGAGACTATGGCTACACCTTC.

The chain employs TRBV20-1 and TRBJ2-1; 8 bases match TRBD2. In germline, CDR1 is DFQATT, CDR2 SNEGSKA (reference sequence). V shed 3 bases, J shed 4 bases, and the junction held 8 bases outside the gene matches. CDR3 length: 15 residues. The CDR3 DNA follows: TGCAGTGCTAGTCATAGCGGGAATAATTACAATGAGCAGTTCTTC. This translates into CSASHSGNNYNEQFF.

The chain is built from TRBV9 and TRBJ2-7; 9 bases agree with TRBD1. V shed 2 bases and J 4 bases; nucleotides not matched to a gene: 4. The CDR3 spans 14 residues. From germline, CDR1 is SGDLS and CDR2 YYNGEE. The CDR3 here is CASSVGQGMYEQYF. The CDR3 coding sequence is TGTGCCAGCAGCGTGGGACAGGGAATGTACGAGCAGTACTTC. The full variable domain, completed using reference TRBV9 and TRBJ2-7, is DSGVTQTPKHLITATGQRVTLRCSPRSGDLSVYWYQQSLDQGLQFLIQYYNGEERAKGNILERFSAQQFPDLHSELNLSSLELGDSALYFCASSVGQGMYEQYFGPGTRLTVT.